This TCR beta chain was found in a study of blood T cell repertoires in COVID-19. Looking at the study overall: Sites across the United States, Italy and Spain contributed samples from acute and convalescent COVID-19.

Method: immunoSEQ multiplex PCR; TCRdb's copy keeps in-frame clones and lacks some. The sample includes 25,000 to 30,000 clones, 87% seen only once; the top ten take approximately 13%. This clone has just a few counts. This CDR3 is built from 12 residues. With 6 bases removed from V and 0 bases from J, the gap between germline ends came to 6 bases. Per the germline V gene, CDR1 is SQVTM and CDR2 is ANQGSEA. This receptor was taken from a human donor in a cohort sampled during active COVID-19. The donor label of this sample is uncertain. The sequencing sample was made of peripheral blood. V gene TRBV29-1 combines with J gene TRBJ1-3; D gene unclear. The CDR3 DNA reads as TGCAGCGTACAAAGCTCTGGAAACACCATATATTTT. Translation gives CSVQSSGNTIYF.